The 3 T cell receptor beta chains below were found in one sample sequenced in a study of CD8+ T cells in alopecia areata. The authors extracted RNA and reverse transcribed it into cDNA as the sequencing template. The table came from immunoSEQ multiplex PCR; TCRdb's copy has only in-frame clones and leaves some out. The table records approximately 150,000 clones, about 66% of them present only once. This material consisted of CD8+ T cells sorted from blood, taken at week 0. The receptors derive from a human donor with alopecia areata.

The J gene is TRBJ2-7, the V gene TRBV13; D is perhaps TRBD2 (6 bases). V lost 4 bases to trimming and J lost 3 bases, with 28 bases between them. The CDR3 extends over 19 amino acids. Germline assignment: CDR1 PRHDT and CDR2 FYEKMQ (reference sequence). In nucleotides, the CDR3 is TGTGCCAGCAGCTCCACCTTGGGAAGTACGGGCGGGGACTTCTACGAGCAGTACTTC. Translated: CASSSTLGSTGGDFYEQYF.

The gene calls are TRBV6-4 and TRBJ1-5, with D uncertain. This CDR3 region has 17 residues. The ends were cut back, 0 bases at V and 0 bases at J, with 12 bases in the middle. Germline lookup yields CDR1 MRHNA and CDR2 SNTAGT. In DNA form, the CDR3 reads TGTGCCAGCAGTGACTCGAGAGATATCTATAGCAATCAGCCCCAGCATTTT. Its translation is CASSDSRDIYSNQPQHF.

The J gene is TRBJ2-4, the V gene TRBV15, with a possible D match to TRBD1 (6 bases). Germline CDR1 reads LNHNV; CDR2 reads YYDKDF (reference sequence). The ends were cut back, 5 bases at V and 4 bases at J, with 18 bases in the middle. This CDR3 comprises 16 residues. CDR3 amino acids: CATSPHPQGPKNIQYF. The CDR3 region has the DNA TGTGCCACCAGCCCACACCCACAGGGCCCGAAAAACATTCAGTACTTC.